The clone carrying this T cell receptor (beta chain) was counted only a few times. Antigen specificity is unknown. TCRdb reprocessed the 5' RACE reads with MiXCR, giving one entry per CDR3 protein. The table shows about 160,000 distinct CDR3 sequences, with less than 40% occurring only once. The sample belongs to a study of T-cell memory formation after mild COVID-19. Study-wide results and limits: Later expanders leaned CD4+, whereas day 15 to 85 contracting clones were balanced CD4/CD8. CD4+ clones that contracted lay mainly in CM and EM; CD8+ ones lay in EMRA.

CDR1 SQVTM and CDR2 ANQGSEA come from the germline V gene. V shed 6 bases, J shed 9 bases, and the junction held 14 bases outside the gene matches. This CDR3 spans 14 amino acids. The sequenced material came from PBMCs or a T cell subset sorted from them (not recorded which). The V gene is TRBV29-1, the J gene TRBJ2-1, with 7 bases that match TRBD1. This receptor was obtained from an adult woman who had mild COVID-19 (a few samples of this study predate the infection). Cell type and time point are not known. As DNA, the CDR3 is TGCAGCGTGGGCGGACAGGCCTTTGGGGTTGAGCAGTTCTTC. Its protein product is CSVGGQAFGVEQFF.